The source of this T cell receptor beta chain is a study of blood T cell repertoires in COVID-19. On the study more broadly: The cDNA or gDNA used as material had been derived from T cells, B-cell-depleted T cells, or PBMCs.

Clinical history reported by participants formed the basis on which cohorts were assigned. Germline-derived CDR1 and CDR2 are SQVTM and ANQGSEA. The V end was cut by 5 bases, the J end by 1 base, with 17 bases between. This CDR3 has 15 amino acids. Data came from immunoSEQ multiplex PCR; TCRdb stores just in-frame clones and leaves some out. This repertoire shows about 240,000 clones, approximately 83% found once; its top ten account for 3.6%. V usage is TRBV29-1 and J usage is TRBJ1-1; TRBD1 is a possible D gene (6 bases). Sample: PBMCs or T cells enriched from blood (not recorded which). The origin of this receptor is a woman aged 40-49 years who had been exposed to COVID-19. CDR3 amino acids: CSVTRRDTANTEAFF. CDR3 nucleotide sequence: TGCAGCGTTACTAGACGGGACACAGCGAACACTGAAGCTTTCTTT.